Reported below is one TCR beta chain. The antigen is not known. People who had autoimmune disease history or systemic immunosuppression were excluded. The repertoire was sequenced with immunoSEQ multiplex PCR; TCRdb's copy has only in-frame clones and lacks some. This table holds 68,000 or so clones, 70% to 85% found once. This record comes from a study of OX40 agonist ivuxolimab in advanced cancers. Whole-study context: Aged roughly 23 to 90 with a mean of roughly 65 years, they were less than 90% male. Prior checkpoint blockade (anti-PD-1, anti-PD-L1 or anti-CTLA-4) was permitted; around 37% had it.

The CDR3 length is 11 residues. V was pared by 8 bases and J by 6 bases, with 7 bases between. CDR1 MNHEY and CDR2 SMNVEV come from the germline V gene (reference sequence). Study observations and caveats: By week 6 at 0.1 to 3.0 mg/kg, blood CD4+ and CD8+ T cells had expanded clonally.

The chain links TRBV27 to TRBJ2-2; no firm D call. Material: CD4+ or CD8+ T cells sorted from blood, obtained in a trial of the OX40 agonist ivuxolimab. This receptor was obtained from an adult with an advanced solid tumor such as melanoma, head and neck, liver or kidney cancer. CDR3 loop: CASGIAGELFF. The CDR3, as DNA: TGTGCCAGCGGAATAGCCGGGGAGCTGTTTTTT.